The T cell receptor beta chain under discussion was sequenced for a study of PD-1 blockade in classical Hodgkin lymphoma. The CDR3 is 19 amino acids. Germline assignment: CDR1 MNHEY and CDR2 SMNVEV (reference sequence). The germline V and J ends were trimmed by 2 bases and 8 bases, with 27 bases remaining between them. Some clones are missing from TCRdb's copy, which holds only in-frame ones; the method was immunoSEQ multiplex PCR. The sample has some 100,000 clones, over 85% seen once. After autologous stem cell transplantation all patients relapsed, and prior brentuximab vedotin exposure differed between cohorts. With respect to this clone: Its antigen is currently unknown.

Findings and limits, study-wide: Repertoire difference causes, possibly disease activity or prior therapy, remain undefined. Exclusion was the outcome for patients who began nivolumab under 1 year after ASCT.

The clonotype was recovered from a human donor with classical Hodgkin lymphoma. The rearrangement links TRBV27 to TRBJ2-2; TRBD2 might be the D (6 bases). The sequencing used peripheral blood mononuclear cells (PBMCs), collected at baseline. The CDR3 nucleotides read TGTGCCAGCAGTTTAGGAGGGCTTCGGGACTCCCCGTCGGCGGGGGAGCTGTTTTTT. Translated: CASSLGGLRDSPSAGELFF.